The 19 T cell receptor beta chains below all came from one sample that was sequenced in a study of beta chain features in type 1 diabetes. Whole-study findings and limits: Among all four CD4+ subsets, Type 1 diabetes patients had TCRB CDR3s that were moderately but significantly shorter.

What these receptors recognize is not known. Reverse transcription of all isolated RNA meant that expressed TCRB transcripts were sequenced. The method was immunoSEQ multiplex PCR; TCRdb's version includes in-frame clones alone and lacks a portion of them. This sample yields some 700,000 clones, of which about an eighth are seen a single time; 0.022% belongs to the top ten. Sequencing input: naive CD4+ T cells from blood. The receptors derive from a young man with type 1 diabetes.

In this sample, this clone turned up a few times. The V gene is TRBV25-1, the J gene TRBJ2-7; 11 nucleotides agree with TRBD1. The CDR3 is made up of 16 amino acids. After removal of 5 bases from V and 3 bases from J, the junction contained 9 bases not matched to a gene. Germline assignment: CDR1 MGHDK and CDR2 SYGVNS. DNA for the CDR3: TGTGCCAGCAGTATAAACCGGGACAGGGGGGGCTACGAGCAGTACTTC. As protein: CASSINRDRGGYEQYF.

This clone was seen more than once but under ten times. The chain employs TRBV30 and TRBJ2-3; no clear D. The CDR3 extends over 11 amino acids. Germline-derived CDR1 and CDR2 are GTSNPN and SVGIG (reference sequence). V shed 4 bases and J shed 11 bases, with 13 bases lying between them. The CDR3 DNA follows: TGTGCCTGGAAAGCTCCCCGCTGGCAGTATTTT. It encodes CAWKAPRWQYF.

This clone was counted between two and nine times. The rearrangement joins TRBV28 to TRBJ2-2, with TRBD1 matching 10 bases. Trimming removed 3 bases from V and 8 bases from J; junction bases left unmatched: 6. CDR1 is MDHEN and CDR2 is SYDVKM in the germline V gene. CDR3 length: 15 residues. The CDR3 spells CASSFPDRGSGELFF. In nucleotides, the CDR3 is TGTGCCAGCAGTTTCCCGGACAGGGGGTCTGGGGAGCTGTTTTTT.

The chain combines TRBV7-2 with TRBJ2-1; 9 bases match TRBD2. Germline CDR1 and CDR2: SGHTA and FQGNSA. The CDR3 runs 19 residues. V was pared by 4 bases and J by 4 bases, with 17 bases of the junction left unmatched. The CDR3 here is CASSSPSRSSGALYNEQFF. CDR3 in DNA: TGTGCCAGCAGCTCGCCTTCCCGGTCTAGCGGGGCCCTGTACAATGAGCAGTTCTTC.

The CDR3 bases are TGTGCCAGCAAAGTCGGGACCCCCGTGGGAAACACCATATATTTT. Translation: CASKVGTPVGNTIYF. The genes are TRBV28 and TRBJ1-3; D is possibly TRBD1 (5 bases). This CDR3 is 15 amino acids long. Germline V gene sequence: CDR1 MDHEN, CDR2 SYDVKM. The V end lost 7 bases, the J end lost 4 bases, and 17 bases lay between the germline ends.

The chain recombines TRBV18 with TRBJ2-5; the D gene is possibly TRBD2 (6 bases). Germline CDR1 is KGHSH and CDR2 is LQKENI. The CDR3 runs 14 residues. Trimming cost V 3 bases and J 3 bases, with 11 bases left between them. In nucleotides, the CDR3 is TGTGCCAGCTCACCCGGGACTGAGAAAGAGACCCAGTACTTC. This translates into CASSPGTEKETQYF.

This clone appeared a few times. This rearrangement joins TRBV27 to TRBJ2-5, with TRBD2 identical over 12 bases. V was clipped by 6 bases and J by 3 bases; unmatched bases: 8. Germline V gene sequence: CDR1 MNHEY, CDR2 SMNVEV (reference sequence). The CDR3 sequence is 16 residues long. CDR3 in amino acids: CASRTLAGGSKETQYF. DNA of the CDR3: TGTGCCAGCAGGACCCTAGCGGGGGGGAGCAAAGAGACCCAGTACTTC.

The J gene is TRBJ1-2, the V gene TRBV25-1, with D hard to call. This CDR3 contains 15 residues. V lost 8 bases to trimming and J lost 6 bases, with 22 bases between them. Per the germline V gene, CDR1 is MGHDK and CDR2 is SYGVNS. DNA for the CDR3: TGTGCCAGCTGGGGATTAGCCTCTGGGGAGGATGGCTACACCTTC. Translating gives CASWGLASGEDGYTF.

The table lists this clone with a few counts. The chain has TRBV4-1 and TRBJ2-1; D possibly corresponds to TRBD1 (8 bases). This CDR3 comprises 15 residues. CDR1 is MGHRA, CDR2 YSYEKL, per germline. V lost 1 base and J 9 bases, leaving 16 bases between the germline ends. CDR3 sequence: CASSQAPGGGGEQFF. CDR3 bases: TGCGCCAGCAGCCAAGCGCCAGGGGGCGGGGGTGAGCAGTTCTTC.

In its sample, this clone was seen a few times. CDR3 sequence (DNA): TGTGCCAGCTCATCCCAAGGGGGGAAGAACACTGAAGCTTTCTTT. Its translation is CASSSQGGKNTEAFF. V and J are TRBV18 and TRBJ1-1; a possible D gene is TRBD1 (6 bases). This CDR3 is built from 15 residues. V was clipped by 5 bases and J by 1 base, with 14 bases between them. CDR1 KGHSH and CDR2 LQKENI come from the germline V gene.

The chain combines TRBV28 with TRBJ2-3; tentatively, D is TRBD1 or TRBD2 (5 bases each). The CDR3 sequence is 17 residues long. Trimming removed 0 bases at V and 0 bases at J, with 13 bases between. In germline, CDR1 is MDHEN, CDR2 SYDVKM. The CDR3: CASSLWGRRSSTDTQYF. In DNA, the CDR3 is TGTGCCAGCAGTTTATGGGGACGGCGGTCTAGCACAGATACGCAGTATTTT. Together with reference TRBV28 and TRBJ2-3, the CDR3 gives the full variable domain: DVKVTQSSRYLVKRTGEKVFLECVQDMDHENMFWYRQDPGLGLRLIYFSYDVKMKEKGDIPEGYSVSREKKERFSLILESASTNQTSMYLCASSLWGRRSSTDTQYFGPGTRLTVL.

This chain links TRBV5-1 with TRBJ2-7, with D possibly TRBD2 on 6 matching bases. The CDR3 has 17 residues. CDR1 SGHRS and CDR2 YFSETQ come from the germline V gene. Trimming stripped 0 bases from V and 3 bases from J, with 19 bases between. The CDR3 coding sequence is TGCGCCAGCAGCTTGGCAGCTAGCGCCGCGGTTAACTACGAGCAGTACTTC. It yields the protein CASSLAASAAVNYEQYF.

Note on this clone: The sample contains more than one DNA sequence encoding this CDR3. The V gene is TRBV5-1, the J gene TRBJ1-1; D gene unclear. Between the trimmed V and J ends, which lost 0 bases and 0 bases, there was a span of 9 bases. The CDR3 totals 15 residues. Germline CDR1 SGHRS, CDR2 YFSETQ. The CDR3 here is CASSLEAGLNTEAFF. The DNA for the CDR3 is TGCGCCAGCAGCTTGGAGGCGGGGTTGAACACTGAAGCTTTCTTT.

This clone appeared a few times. The CDR3 reads CASSPSDVAGGKDNEQFF. In DNA form, the CDR3 reads TGTGCCAGCTCCCCCTCCGACGTAGCGGGGGGAAAGGACAATGAGCAGTTCTTC. The chain carries TRBV2 and TRBJ2-1, with 10 bases matching TRBD2. Per the germline V gene, CDR1 is SNHLY and CDR2 is FYNNEI. The CDR3 has 18 amino acids. After removal of 8 bases from V and 5 bases from J, the junction contained 18 bases not matched to a gene.

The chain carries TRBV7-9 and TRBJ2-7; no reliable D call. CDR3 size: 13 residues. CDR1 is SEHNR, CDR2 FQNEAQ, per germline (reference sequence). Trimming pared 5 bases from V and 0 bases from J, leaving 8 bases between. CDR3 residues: CASSRALSYEQYF. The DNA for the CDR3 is TGTGCCAGCAGCAGGGCTCTCTCCTACGAGCAGTACTTC.

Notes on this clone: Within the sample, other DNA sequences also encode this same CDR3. The CDR3 DNA sequence: TGTGCCAGCAGTTACTCCGGGGAAGAGACCCAGTACTTC. As protein: CASSYSGEETQYF. The chain recombines TRBV6-5 with TRBJ2-5, with D possibly matching TRBD2 (5 bases). The length of the CDR3 is 13 residues. Germline V gene sequence: CDR1 MNHEY, CDR2 SVGAGI. The V end was cut by 0 bases, the J end by 3 bases, with 5 bases between.

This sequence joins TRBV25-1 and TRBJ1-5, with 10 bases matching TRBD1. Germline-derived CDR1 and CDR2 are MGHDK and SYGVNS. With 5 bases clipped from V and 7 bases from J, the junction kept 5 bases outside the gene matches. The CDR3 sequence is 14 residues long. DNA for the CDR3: TGTGCCAGCAGTCTGACAGGGGGCGGGCAGCCCCAGCATTTT. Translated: CASSLTGGGQPQHF.

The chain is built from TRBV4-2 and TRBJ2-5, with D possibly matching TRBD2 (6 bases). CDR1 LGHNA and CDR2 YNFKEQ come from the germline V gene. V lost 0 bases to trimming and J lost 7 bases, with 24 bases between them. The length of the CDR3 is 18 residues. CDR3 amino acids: CASSQDVALAALGGTQYF. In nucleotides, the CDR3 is TGTGCCAGCAGCCAAGATGTTGCCTTAGCGGCGCTCGGGGGGACCCAGTACTTC.

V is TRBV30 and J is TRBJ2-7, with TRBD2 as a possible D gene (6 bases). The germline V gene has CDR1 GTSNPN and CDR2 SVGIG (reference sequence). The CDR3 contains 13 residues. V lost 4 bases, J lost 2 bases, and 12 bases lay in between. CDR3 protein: CAWKAEGPYEQYF. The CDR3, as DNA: TGTGCCTGGAAAGCGGAGGGTCCCTACGAGCAGTACTTC. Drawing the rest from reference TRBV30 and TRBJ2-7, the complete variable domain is SQTIHQWPATLVQPVGSPLSLECTVEGTSNPNLYWYRQAAGRGLQLLFYSVGIGQISSEVPQNLSASRPQDRQFILSSKKLLLSDSGFYLCAWKAEGPYEQYFGPGTRLTVT.